This T cell receptor beta chain was profiled in a study of blood T cell repertoires in COVID-19. About the study: The samples span acute and convalescent COVID-19 from the United States, Italy and Spain.

V dropped 0 bases and J dropped 0; count of bases not matched to a gene: 2. Germline CDR1 and CDR2: SGHVS and FNYEAQ. This CDR3 is built from 17 residues. This clone was seen only once. Some clones are missing from TCRdb's copy, which holds only in-frame ones; the method was immunoSEQ multiplex PCR. Here the sample spans some 140,000 clones, around 79% being singletons. This sequence was found in a man between 60 and 70 years old with acute or convalescent COVID-19. Specimen: peripheral blood. The rearrangement uses TRBV7-6 and TRBJ2-1; 10 nucleotides agree with TRBD2. CDR3 in amino acids: CASSLAPSGSSYNEQFF. CDR3 sequence (DNA): TGTGCCAGCAGCTTAGCCCCTAGCGGGAGCTCCTACAATGAGCAGTTCTTC.